These 2 T cell receptor beta chains came from one sample sequenced in a study of cytomegalovirus exposure and HLA in healthy donors. In the PCR, 60 Vbeta and 13 Jbeta primers were used. The table came from immunoSEQ multiplex PCR; TCRdb's copy has only in-frame clones and leaves some out. This table holds around 180,000 clones, over 70% found once. The material sequenced was PBMCs. These receptors were taken from a man in his forties in good health and CMV-seronegative.

The gene calls are TRBV6-1 and TRBJ1-4, with a tentative D call TRBD1 (6 bases). Per germline, CDR1 MNHNS and CDR2 SASEGT. This CDR3 has 14 residues. Trimming shortened V by 7 bases and J by 2 bases, and 11 bases separated the two germline ends. This CDR3 reads CASMQGSTNEKLFF. The CDR3 nucleotides are TGTGCCAGCATGCAGGGGTCGACTAATGAAAAACTGTTTTTT.

This clone was seen only once. This chain uses TRBV5-1 with TRBJ2-7; 9 positions agree with TRBD2. Germline V gene lookup returns CDR1 SGHRS and CDR2 YFSETQ. V lost 0 bases, J lost 4 bases, and 5 bases stayed unmatched. This CDR3 has 15 residues. CDR3 amino acids: CASSLETSGLYEQYF. The DNA of the CDR3 is TGCGCCAGCAGCTTGGAGACTAGCGGTCTTTACGAGCAGTACTTC.